The rows below give T cell receptor beta chains drawn from one sample of a study of T cells in Graves' hyperthyroidism and ophthalmopathy. TCRdb independently ran MiXCR on the multiplex PCR reads; one entry per CDR3 protein. The sample records 220,000 or so distinct CDR3 sequences, about 17% being singletons. Sequences were obtained from blood. The origin of the receptors is a woman under 30 with Graves' ophthalmopathy. Each CDR3 is given with its conserved first and last residue. A D gene is named only where the DNA matches it firmly. The size field is filled for only some rows; it gives once, few, many or a size class.

J,V,size,D,DNA,CDR3
TRBJ2-1,TRBV28,many,.,TGTGCCAGCATGTTTGAGTACGGGACTGCCTACAATGAGCAGTTCTTC,CASMFEYGTAYNEQFF
TRBJ1-1,TRBV11-2,.,.,TGTGCCAGCAGCCCAGGTGGATTTGGGACGGTGAACACTGAAGCTTTCTTT,CASSPGGFGTVNTEAFF
TRBJ2-7,TRBV7-6,many,TRBD2,TGTGCCAGCAGCATAGGACTAGCGGCCACCTACGAGCAGTACTTC,CASSIGLAATYEQYF
TRBJ2-5,TRBV5-1,.,TRBD2,TGCGCCAGCAGCTTGGAGCTAGCGGGGGGGGAGACCCAGTACTTC,CASSLELAGGETQYF
TRBJ2-1,TRBV11-2,many,TRBD2,TGTGCCAGCAGCACCGGACTAGCGGGAGGGCCGGGGCGGTTCTTC,CASSTGLAGGPGRFF
TRBJ2-7,TRBV28,.,TRBD1,TGTGCCAGCAGTTTCTCGTGGGGACAGGGAGTGTTCTACGAGCAGTACTTC,CASSFSWGQGVFYEQYF
TRBJ1-1,TRBV6-1,many,TRBD1,TGTGCCAGCAGTCGCGGACAGGGGAGAAGTACTGAAGCTTTCTTT,CASSRGQGRSTEAFF
TRBJ1-1,TRBV19,many,.,TGTGCCAGTAGTATTAAGTATCAAGTGAACACTGAAGCTTTCTTT,CASSIKYQVNTEAFF
TRBJ2-6,TRBV12-3/TRBV12-4,many,.,TGTGCCAGCAGGGTCGGGGAATCTGGGGCCAACGTCCTGACTTTC,CASRVGESGANVLTF
TRBJ1-1,TRBV19,many,.,TGTGCCAGTAGTATAACAGGCCGAACTGAAGCTTTCTTT,CASSITGRTEAFF
TRBJ2-5,TRBV13,few,.,TGTGCCAGCAGCTTACAGGGTCTCCACGAGACCCAGTACTTC,CASSLQGLHETQYF
TRBJ1-1,TRBV18,many,.,TGTGCCAGCTCACCAGGGAGGGACGGCAAAGCTTTCTTT,CASSPGRDGKAFF
TRBJ1-5,TRBV28,many,.,TGTGCCAGCAGGGGGGGGAGGGTATTTTTCAATCAGCCCCAGCATTTT,CASRGGRVFFNQPQHF
TRBJ2-3,TRBV7-2,many,.,TGTGCCAGCAGCTCAACTTACTCAGATACGCAGTATTTT,CASSSTYSDTQYF
TRBJ1-3,TRBV27,many,.,TGTGCCAGCAGTTTATCGGGCCTCTCTGGAAACACCATATATTTT,CASSLSGLSGNTIYF
TRBJ2-1,TRBV19,few,.,TGTGCCAGCAGAATGGGCTACAATGAGCAGTTCTTC,CASRMGYNEQFF
TRBJ2-5,TRBV5-1,.,.,TGCGCCAGCAGCTTGGCCAGCTATGTAGGAGAGACCCAGTACTTC,CASSLASYVGETQYF
TRBJ2-7,TRBV20-1,many,TRBD2,TGCAGTGCTAGAGATCCCACTAGCGGGAGAAGTGAGCAGTACTTC,CSARDPTSGRSEQYF
TRBJ1-1,TRBV7-9,many,.,TGTGCCAGCAGCTTAGCTCCCCCGAACACTGAAGCTTTCTTT,CASSLAPPNTEAFF
TRBJ2-1,TRBV7-9,many,.,TGTGCCAGCAGCTTACGCCTGGCCGTTAGTGAGCAGTTCTTC,CASSLRLAVSEQFF
TRBJ2-5,TRBV28,many,TRBD2,TGTGCCAGCAGTTGGGATAGCGGGAGAGGACACGAGACCCAGTACTTC,CASSWDSGRGHETQYF
TRBJ1-2,TRBV27,many,.,TGTGCCAGCAGTTTATCCGACGTCCCGTTCGGTGGCTACACCTTC,CASSLSDVPFGGYTF
TRBJ2-1,TRBV5-5,.,TRBD2,TGCGCCAGCAGCCAAGATGGTGGGGGATTAGCGGGAGATCTCTACAATGAGCAGTTCTTC,CASSQDGGGLAGDLYNEQFF
TRBJ2-4,TRBV28,many,.,TGTGCCAGCAGTTTGGCCTTAGCCAAAAACATTCAGTACTTC,CASSLALAKNIQYF